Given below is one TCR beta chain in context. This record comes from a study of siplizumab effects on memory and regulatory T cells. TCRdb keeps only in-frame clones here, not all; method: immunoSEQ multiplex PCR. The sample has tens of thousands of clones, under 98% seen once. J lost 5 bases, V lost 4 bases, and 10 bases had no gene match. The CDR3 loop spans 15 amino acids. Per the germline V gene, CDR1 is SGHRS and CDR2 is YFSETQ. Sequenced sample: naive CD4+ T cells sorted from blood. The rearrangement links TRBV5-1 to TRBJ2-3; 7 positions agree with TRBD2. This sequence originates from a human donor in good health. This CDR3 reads CASSPPDGRIDTQYF. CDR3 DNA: TGCGCCAGCAGCCCCCCCGACGGGAGGATAGATACGCAGTATTTT.